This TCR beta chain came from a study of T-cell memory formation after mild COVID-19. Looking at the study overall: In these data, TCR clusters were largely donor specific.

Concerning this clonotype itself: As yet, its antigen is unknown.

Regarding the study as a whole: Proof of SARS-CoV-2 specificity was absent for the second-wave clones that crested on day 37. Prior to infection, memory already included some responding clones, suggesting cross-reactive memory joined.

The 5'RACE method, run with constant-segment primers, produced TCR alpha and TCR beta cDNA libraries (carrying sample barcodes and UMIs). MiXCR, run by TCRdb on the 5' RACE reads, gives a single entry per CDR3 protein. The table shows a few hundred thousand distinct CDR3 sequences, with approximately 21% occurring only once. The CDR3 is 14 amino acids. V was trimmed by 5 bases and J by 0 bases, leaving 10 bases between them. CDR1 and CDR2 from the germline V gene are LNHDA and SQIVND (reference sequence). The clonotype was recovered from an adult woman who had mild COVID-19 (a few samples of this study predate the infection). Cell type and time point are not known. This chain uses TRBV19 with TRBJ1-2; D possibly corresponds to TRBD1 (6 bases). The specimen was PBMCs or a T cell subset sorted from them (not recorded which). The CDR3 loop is CASSLQGTNYGYTF. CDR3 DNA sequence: TGTGCCAGTAGTCTTCAGGGGACTAACTATGGCTACACCTTC.